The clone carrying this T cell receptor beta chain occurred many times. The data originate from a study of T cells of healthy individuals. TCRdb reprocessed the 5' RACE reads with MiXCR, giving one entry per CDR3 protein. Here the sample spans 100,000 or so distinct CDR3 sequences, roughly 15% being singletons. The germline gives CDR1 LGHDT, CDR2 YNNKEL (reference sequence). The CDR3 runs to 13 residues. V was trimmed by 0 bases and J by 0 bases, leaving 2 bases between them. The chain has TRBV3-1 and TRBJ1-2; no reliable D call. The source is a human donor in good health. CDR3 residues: CASSQETNYGYTF. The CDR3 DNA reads TGTGCCAGCAGCCAAGAGACTAACTATGGCTACACCTTC.